Described below is a single TCR beta chain sequence and its context. Its antigen is still unknown. PBMC samples from each donor numbered at least one pre-ART and at least two post-ART. With 3 bases clipped from V and 2 bases from J, the junction kept 5 bases outside the gene matches. Germline-derived CDR1 and CDR2 are SGHTA and FQGNSA. The CDR3 totals 15 residues. Run at survey level, the immunoSEQ assay was version v3.0. Using immunoSEQ multiplex PCR, the repertoire was profiled, and TCRdb retains in-frame clones only, with some absent. The sample includes 9,500 to 13,000 clones, around 89% seen only once; the top ten take around 21%. This entry belongs to a study of long-term antiretroviral therapy in people with HIV. Study-wide results and caveats: Dominance of pre-ART expanded clones persisted, fluctuating and often declining after ART. Older ART regimens may have been in use when blood was drawn between the mid-2000s and the late 2010s.

The source is a woman in her thirties or forties with HIV. This sequence joins TRBV7-2 and TRBJ2-3; 7 nucleotides match TRBD2. The starting material was unsorted PBMCs, obtained 0.2 years before starting antiretroviral therapy. The CDR3 here is CASSFSGAYTDTQYF. CDR3 nucleotide sequence: TGTGCCAGCAGCTTCAGCGGGGCTTACACAGATACGCAGTATTTT.